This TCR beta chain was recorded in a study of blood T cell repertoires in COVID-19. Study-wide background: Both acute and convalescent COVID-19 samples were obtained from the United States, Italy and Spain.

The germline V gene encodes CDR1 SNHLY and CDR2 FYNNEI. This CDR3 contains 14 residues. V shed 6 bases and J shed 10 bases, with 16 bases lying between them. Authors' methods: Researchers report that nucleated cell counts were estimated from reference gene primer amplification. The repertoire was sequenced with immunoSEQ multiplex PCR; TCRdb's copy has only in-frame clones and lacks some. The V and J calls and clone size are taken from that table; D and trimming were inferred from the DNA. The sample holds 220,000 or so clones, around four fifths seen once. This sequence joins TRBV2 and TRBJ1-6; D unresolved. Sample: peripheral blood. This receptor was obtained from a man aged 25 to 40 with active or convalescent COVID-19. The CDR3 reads CASRQFIPESPLHF. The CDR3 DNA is TGTGCCAGCAGACAGTTCATCCCAGAATCACCCCTCCACTTT.